The source of this T cell receptor beta chain is a study of blood T cell repertoires in COVID-19. As for the study in general: Samples representing acute and convalescent COVID-19 were sourced from the United States, Italy and Spain.

Germline V gene lookup returns CDR1 SGHTA and CDR2 FQGNSA. The CDR3 contains 17 residues. J gave up 3 bases and V 2 bases, and 10 bases lay outside the gene matches. Original methodology: It was from reference gene primer amplification that nucleated cell counts were estimated. Repertoires were generated with immunoSEQ multiplex PCR, while TCRdb's copy carries only in-frame clones and drops some. Clone size and V and J calls were adopted from that table, with D and trimming inferred from the DNA. The data show roughly 43,000 clones, about 89% seen once. Sequencing was done on a sample of peripheral blood. This chain uses TRBV7-2 with TRBJ2-3; 8 bases fit TRBD1. This sequence was found in a man between 65 and 79 years old with active COVID-19. CDR3 sequence (DNA): TGTGCCAGCAGCTTAAGTTGGACAGGGATCAGAACAGATACGCAGTATTTT. As protein: CASSLSWTGIRTDTQYF.